A single TCR beta chain is shown here with its context. What it recognizes is unknown. This record comes from a study of T-cell memory formation after mild COVID-19. CDR1 is LNHDA and CDR2 is SQIVND in the germline V gene (reference sequence). V gave up 5 bases and J gave up 8 bases; unmatched junction bases: 9. This CDR3 comprises 15 residues. Study conclusions and caveats: Mostly located in CM and EM were contracting CD4+ clones, with contracting CD8+ clones located in EMRA.

TCRdb analysed the 5' RACE reads with MiXCR anew, one entry per CDR3 protein. The data contain about 140,000 distinct CDR3 sequences, almost 25% of them singletons. Sequences were obtained from PBMCs or a T cell subset sorted from them (not recorded which). This receptor was obtained from an adult woman who had mild COVID-19 (a few samples of this study predate the infection). Cell type and time point are not known. This chain connects TRBV19 to TRBJ1-4; 9 nucleotides agree with TRBD1. The CDR3 DNA reads TGTGCCAGTAGTTCGTGGACAGGGGAACAGGAAAAACTGTTTTTT. This codes for CASSSWTGEQEKLFF.